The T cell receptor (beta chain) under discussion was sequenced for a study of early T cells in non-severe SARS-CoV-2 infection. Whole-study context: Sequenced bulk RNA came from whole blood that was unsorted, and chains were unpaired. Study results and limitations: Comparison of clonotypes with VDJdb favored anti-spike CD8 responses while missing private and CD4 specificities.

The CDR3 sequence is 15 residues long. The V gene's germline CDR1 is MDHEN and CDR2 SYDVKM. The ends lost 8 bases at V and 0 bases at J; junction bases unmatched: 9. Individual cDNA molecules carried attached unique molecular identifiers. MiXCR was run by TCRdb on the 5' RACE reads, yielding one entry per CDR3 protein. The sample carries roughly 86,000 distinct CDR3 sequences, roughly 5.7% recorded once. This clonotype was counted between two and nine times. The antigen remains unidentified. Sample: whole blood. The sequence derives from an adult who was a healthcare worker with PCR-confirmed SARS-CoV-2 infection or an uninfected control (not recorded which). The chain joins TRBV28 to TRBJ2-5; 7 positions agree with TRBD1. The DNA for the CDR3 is TGTGCCAGCGGATCCGGGACAGCCTACCAAGAGACCCAGTACTTC. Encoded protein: CASGSGTAYQETQYF.